This T cell receptor beta chain emerged from a study of blood T cells in healthy people across ages. This clonotype was seen many times. What it binds is unknown. General study findings and limits: Correlation between TCR beta diversity and naive T cell percentage was strong.

The CDR3 spans 17 residues. Per germline, CDR1 SQVTM and CDR2 ANQGSEA. The ends lost 1 base at V and 1 base at J; junction bases unmatched: 6. The use of a sample-barcoded 5' primer and a J-beta primer mix characterized a second PCR of 7 to 11 cycles. TCRdb reprocessed the 5' RACE reads via MiXCR and lists one record per CDR3 protein. The sample includes around 1.5 million distinct CDR3 sequences, around 42% seen only once; the top ten take 7.9%. Sample: blood. This clonotype originated in a woman aged 18-29 years in good health. The chain links TRBV29-1 to TRBJ2-1; 11 bases are a match to TRBD2. Here the CDR3 reads CSVEGGSGGGSYNEQFF. DNA of the CDR3: TGCAGCGTTGAAGGGGGTAGCGGGGGGGGTTCCTACAATGAGCAGTTCTTC.